This T cell receptor beta chain was profiled in a study of stem cell transplantation in POMP-related autoinflammatory disease. Across the study: Before transplant: CD4+ naive skewing, low CD8+ proportions, reduced cytokine secretion.

The germline gives CDR1 SGHVS, CDR2 FNYEAQ. Trimming took 4 bases from V and 12 from J; bases not matched to a gene: 3. The CDR3 contains 13 residues. Of note for this clone: Its antigen remains unidentified.

Sequencing used immunoSEQ multiplex PCR; TCRdb keeps in-frame clones, though not all of them. The sample comprises about 32,000 clones, around nine tenths of which are singletons, and approximately 0.72% rests with the top ten. Study-wide results and limits: Fewer unique TRB V-J gene pairings were identified in patients with PRAID. Across all analyzed T-cell subsets, patients with PRAID tended toward reduced diversity and increased clonality.

The sequence was obtained from a human donor with POMP-related autoinflammation and immune dysregulation (PRAID). This material consisted of CD4+ T cells from PBMCs, taken before stem cell transplantation. The chain recombines TRBV7-6 with TRBJ2-1, with 13 bases identical to TRBD2. The CDR3 coding sequence is TGTGCCAGCAGCTCGACTAGCGGGGGGCCGCAGTTCTTC. Translated: CASSSTSGGPQFF.